This paragraph reports one T cell receptor (beta chain). What it binds is not known. The junction departs from the called germline gene at one end, perhaps through a read error. This entry comes from a study of tumor-infiltrating lymphocytes in primary liver carcinoma. Study summary: Resection treated the patients' primary liver carcinoma. Samples gave roughly 3.65 to 8 million productive TCRbeta reads, similar across tissue types.

Study outcomes and limitations: Blood fell significantly below tumors in its top-250-clone fraction (p = 0.039).

The germline V gene has CDR1 SGHAT and CDR2 FQNNGV. The CDR3 is 14 amino acids. The study extracted blood RNA from unsorted whole blood and also extracted germline DNA. TCR beta cDNA was made from around 460 ng total RNA with a constant-region primer. The TCR beta library was amplified through three nested multiplex PCR rounds in a modified ARM-PCR procedure. TRBV1-TRBV30 forward primers paired with a C-beta reverse primer were used in the first two PCR rounds, which ran roughly 9 cycles each. TCRdb ran MiXCR on the multiplex PCR reads and lists one entry per CDR3 protein. The table records approximately 340,000 distinct CDR3 sequences, roughly 61% of them present only once.

Sequencing was performed on peripheral blood. The TCR sequence derives from a middle-aged man with primary liver carcinoma and hepatitis B virus infection. The chain has TRBV11-2 and TRBJ2-3; D might be TRBD2 (5 bases). The CDR3 is CVSSSAASTDTQYF. The CDR3 bases are TGTGTCAGCAGCTCAGCGGCTAGCACAGATACGCAGTATTTT.